This T cell receptor beta chain was found in a study of cytomegalovirus exposure and HLA in healthy donors. Trimming shortened V by 0 bases and J by 5 bases, and 10 bases separated the two germline ends. The CDR3 runs 14 residues. CDR1 and CDR2 (germline): LNHDA, SQIVND (reference sequence). Primers for the PCR totalled 60 Vbeta and 13 Jbeta. Sequenced by immunoSEQ multiplex PCR; TCRdb stores in-frame clones only, minus some. This table has roughly 140,000 clones, over 70% appearing once. The chain employs TRBV19 and TRBJ2-5; D might be TRBD2 (5 bases). Sample: PBMCs. The TCR comes from a man aged 30 to 45 in good health and CMV-seropositive. The CDR3 coding sequence is TGTGCCAGTAGTATAGAGTACGGGATGGAGACCCAGTACTTC. It encodes CASSIEYGMETQYF.